These T cell receptor beta chains were read from a single sample in a study of T cell repertoires in aging, cancer and after chemotherapy. One entry per CDR3 protein results from TCRdb running MiXCR on the multiplex PCR reads. The top ten clones hold under 2.5% of a sample with about 11,000 distinct CDR3 sequences, just under 30% of them seen once. Sequenced: blood. Receptors were obtained from a human donor in good health. CDR3s include the opening cysteine and the closing phenylalanine or tryptophan. The D gene is left open where the match is weak. Some rows mark clone size as missing; the rest say once, few, many or name a class of expanded clone.

size: .; D: TRBD1; J: TRBJ2-7; V: TRBV6-5; CDR3: CASSRVQGTYEQYF; DNA: TGTGCCAGCAGTCGGGTACAGGGGACCTACGAGCAGTACTTC
size: .; D: .; J: TRBJ1-5; V: TRBV20-1; CDR3: CSASYPGTINQPQHF; DNA: TGCAGTGCTAGTTATCCCGGGACAATAAATCAGCCCCAGCATTTT
size: .; D: .; J: TRBJ1-2; V: TRBV28; CDR3: CATPGALNYGYTF; DNA: TGTGCCACGCCAGGGGCCCTTAACTATGGCTACACCTTC
size: few; D: TRBD2; J: TRBJ2-5; V: TRBV6-2/TRBV6-3; CDR3: CASSGSGRAGGTQYF; DNA: TGTGCCAGCAGTGGGAGCGGGAGGGCCGGGGGGACCCAGTACTTC
size: .; D: .; J: TRBJ1-4; V: TRBV19; CDR3: CASSIPRLAEKLFF; DNA: TGTGCCAGTAGTATCCCGCGGTTAGCTGAAAAACTGTTTTTT
size: .; D: .; J: TRBJ1-6; V: TRBV4-1; CDR3: CASSQEGGGNNSPLHF; DNA: TGCGCCAGCAGCCAAGAAGGAGGGGGGAATAATTCACCCCTCCACTTT
size: few; D: .; J: TRBJ2-2; V: TRBV30; CDR3: CAWMVGGGLFF; DNA: TGTGCCTGGATGGTGGGAGGGGGGCTGTTTTTT
size: medium-sized; D: .; J: TRBJ1-1; V: TRBV29-1; CDR3: CSVSDRNTEAFF; DNA: TGCAGCGTTAGCGACAGGAACACTGAAGCTTTCTTT
size: few; D: TRBD1; J: TRBJ2-1; V: TRBV7-2; CDR3: CASSPLPQGALYNEQFF; DNA: TGTGCCAGCAGCCCGCTACCCCAGGGGGCCCTCTACAATGAGCAGTTCTTC
size: few; D: .; J: TRBJ1-1; V: TRBV24-1; CDR3: CATSGKGEAFF; DNA: TGTGCCACCAGTGGAAAAGGTGAAGCTTTCTTT
size: .; D: TRBD2; J: TRBJ2-3; V: TRBV7-2; CDR3: CASSQRVAGTTDTQYF; DNA: TGTGCCAGCAGCCAGCGGGTAGCGGGGACAACAGATACGCAGTATTTT
size: few; D: .; J: TRBJ2-1; V: TRBV20-1; CDR3: CSALGRTYNEQFF; DNA: TGCAGTGCCCTAGGGCGGACCTACAATGAGCAGTTCTTC
size: large; D: .; J: TRBJ1-2; V: TRBV29-1; CDR3: CSVVTVNYGYTF; DNA: TGCAGCGTTGTCACAGTAAACTATGGCTACACCTTC
size: .; D: TRBD2; J: TRBJ2-1; V: TRBV20-1; CDR3: CSAPGLTDEQFF; DNA: TGCAGTGCTCCGGGACTAACGGATGAGCAGTTCTTC
size: few; D: TRBD1; J: TRBJ2-2; V: TRBV6-2/TRBV6-3; CDR3: CASSYSRTGLPGELFF; DNA: TGTGCCAGCAGTTACTCGAGGACAGGGTTACCCGGGGAGCTGTTTTTT
size: .; D: .; J: TRBJ1-2; V: TRBV12-3/TRBV12-4; CDR3: CASSFNRAYGYTF; DNA: TGTGCCAGCAGTTTCAACAGGGCCTATGGCTACACCTTC
size: few; D: .; J: TRBJ2-7; V: TRBV28; CDR3: CASSQVRGQYF; DNA: TGTGCCAGCTCCCAGGTACGAGGGCAGTACTTC
size: .; D: TRBD2; J: TRBJ2-7; V: TRBV11-2; CDR3: CASSSRLAGSRGEQYF; DNA: TGTGCCAGCAGCTCAAGACTAGCGGGATCCCGGGGCGAGCAGTACTTC
size: .; D: .; J: TRBJ1-3; V: TRBV5-1; CDR3: CASSLGPTGSGNTIYF; DNA: TGCGCCAGCAGCTTGGGCCCAACAGGCTCTGGAAACACCATATATTTT
size: few; D: .; J: TRBJ1-1; V: TRBV20-1; CDR3: CSAREGGRATEAFF; DNA: TGCAGTGCTAGAGAGGGGGGTAGGGCAACTGAAGCTTTCTTT
size: .; D: .; J: TRBJ2-1; V: TRBV20-1; CDR3: CSAGGTYNEQFF; DNA: TGCAGTGCCGGTGGGACCTACAATGAGCAGTTCTTC
size: few; D: TRBD1; J: TRBJ2-1; V: TRBV10-1; CDR3: CASSERVGQGNEQFF; DNA: TGCGCCAGCAGTGAGCGGGTAGGACAGGGTAATGAGCAGTTCTTC
size: medium-sized; D: .; J: TRBJ1-6; V: TRBV6-5; CDR3: CASSSPWVGEANSPLHF; DNA: TGTGCCAGCAGTTCTCCTTGGGTGGGTGAGGCCAATTCACCCCTCCACTTT
size: few; D: .; J: TRBJ1-3; V: TRBV18; CDR3: CASSRISGNTIYF; DNA: TGTGCCAGCTCACGCATCTCTGGAAACACCATATATTTT
size: .; D: TRBD2; J: TRBJ2-1; V: TRBV12-3/TRBV12-4; CDR3: CASSFGTSGYNEQFF; DNA: TGTGCCAGCAGTTTTGGGACTAGCGGTTACAATGAGCAGTTCTTC
size: .; D: .; J: TRBJ2-3; V: TRBV12-3/TRBV12-4; CDR3: CASSLGGRDTQYF; DNA: TGTGCCAGCAGTTTAGGGGGTAGGGATACGCAGTATTTT
size: .; D: .; J: TRBJ1-2; V: TRBV5-6; CDR3: CASSFRYRAGVDGYTF; DNA: TGTGCCAGCAGCTTTCGGTACAGAGCGGGGGTTGACGGCTACACCTTC
size: .; D: TRBD1; J: TRBJ2-7; V: TRBV28; CDR3: CASRRQGKEQYF; DNA: TGTGCCAGCAGACGACAGGGAAAAGAGCAGTACTTC
size: few; D: TRBD2; J: TRBJ2-1; V: TRBV6-5; CDR3: CASSSHSGTSGSSEQFF; DNA: TGTGCCAGCAGTTCGCACTCCGGGACTAGCGGGAGTAGTGAGCAGTTCTTC
size: medium-sized; D: .; J: TRBJ1-2; V: TRBV20-1; CDR3: CSAFGGYTF; DNA: TGCAGTGCCTTCGGTGGCTACACCTTC
size: few; D: .; J: TRBJ2-7; V: TRBV20-1; CDR3: CSAADGKRGVSYEQYF; DNA: TGCAGTGCAGCAGATGGGAAAAGGGGAGTCTCCTACGAGCAGTACTTC
size: medium-sized; D: .; J: TRBJ2-6; V: TRBV15; CDR3: CATSTRQSGANVLTF; DNA: TGTGCCACCAGCACCAGACAGTCCGGGGCCAACGTCCTGACTTTC
size: .; D: .; J: TRBJ1-1; V: TRBV27; CDR3: CASSLSGVAEAFF; DNA: TGTGCCAGCAGTTTATCGGGGGTTGCTGAAGCTTTCTTT
size: few; D: .; J: TRBJ2-7; V: TRBV18; CDR3: CASSWGADYEQYF; DNA: TGTGCCAGTTCCTGGGGGGCGGACTACGAGCAGTACTTC
size: few; D: .; J: TRBJ1-4; V: TRBV6-1; CDR3: CASSEVFYHEGELFF; DNA: TGTGCCAGCAGTGAAGTATTTTATCATGAGGGCGAACTGTTTTTT
size: .; D: .; J: TRBJ2-3; V: TRBV19; CDR3: CASRDPTDTQYF; DNA: TGTGCCAGTAGGGACCCCACAGATACGCAGTATTTT
size: few; D: TRBD2; J: TRBJ2-5; V: TRBV30; CDR3: CAWSVPIGLAASQETQYF; DNA: TGTGCCTGGAGTGTACCGATTGGACTAGCGGCGTCTCAAGAGACCCAGTACTTC
size: .; D: .; J: TRBJ1-2; V: TRBV11-2; CDR3: CASSSGGWDPNCYTF; DNA: TGTGCCAGCAGCTCCGGGGGATGGGATCCCAATTGCTACACCTTC
size: .; D: TRBD2; J: TRBJ2-1; V: TRBV7-2; CDR3: CASSSPSGAGGTSYNEQFF; DNA: TGTGCCAGCAGCTCGCCCTCCGGCGCGGGGGGGACATCCTACAATGAGCAGTTCTTC
size: medium-sized; D: .; J: TRBJ2-7; V: TRBV6-5; CDR3: CASSYLGEQYF; DNA: TGTGCCAGCAGTTACCTGGGCGAGCAGTACTTC
size: .; D: TRBD1; J: TRBJ1-3; V: TRBV6-6; CDR3: CASSQGTAGNTIYF; DNA: TGTGCCAGCTCGCAAGGGACAGCAGGAAACACCATATATTTT
size: .; D: .; J: TRBJ2-5; V: TRBV5-1; CDR3: CASSLAGWGEETQYF; DNA: TGCGCCAGCAGCTTGGCGGGTTGGGGGGAAGAGACCCAGTACTTC
size: few; D: .; J: TRBJ2-6; V: TRBV20-1; CDR3: CSARDTSGANVLTF; DNA: TGCAGTGCTAGAGATACCTCTGGGGCCAACGTCCTGACTTTC
size: once; D: .; J: TRBJ1-1; V: TRBV5-1; CDR3: CASSSGTGTEAFF; DNA: TGCGCCAGCAGCTCCGGGACGGGGACTGAAGCTTTCTTT
size: few; D: .; J: TRBJ1-1; V: TRBV6-5; CDR3: CASRSLGLAFF; DNA: TGTGCCAGCAGGTCTTTGGGGCTGGCTTTCTTT
size: .; D: .; J: TRBJ2-7; V: TRBV4-1; CDR3: CASSQDPSNAYEQYF; DNA: TGCGCCAGCAGCCAAGATCCGTCGAACGCCTACGAGCAGTACTTC
size: .; D: .; J: TRBJ2-7; V: TRBV28; CDR3: CASSQRYEQYF; DNA: TGTGCCAGCAGCCAGAGATACGAGCAGTACTTC
size: few; D: .; J: TRBJ2-5; V: TRBV7-2; CDR3: CASSSMGETQYF; DNA: TGTGCCAGCAGCTCCATGGGGGAGACCCAGTACTTC
size: .; D: TRBD2; J: TRBJ2-2; V: TRBV5-6; CDR3: CASTRTGGDTGELFF; DNA: TGTGCCAGCACCCGGACTGGGGGGGATACCGGGGAGCTGTTTTTT
size: .; D: TRBD2; J: TRBJ2-3; V: TRBV6-4; CDR3: CASSPGTSDTDTQYF; DNA: TGTGCCAGCAGCCCCGGGACTAGCGACACAGATACGCAGTATTTT
size: .; D: .; J: TRBJ2-7; V: TRBV20-1; CDR3: CSARLGSYEQYF; DNA: TGCAGTGCTAGGTTGGGATCCTACGAGCAGTACTTC
size: .; D: .; J: TRBJ2-3; V: TRBV19; CDR3: CASRDSPISTDTQYF; DNA: TGTGCCAGTAGGGACTCCCCTATTAGCACAGATACGCAGTATTTT
size: .; D: .; J: TRBJ1-1; V: TRBV4-1; CDR3: CASSQGGKGDTEAFF; DNA: TGCGCCAGCAGCCAAGGAGGCAAGGGGGACACTGAAGCTTTCTTT
size: .; D: .; J: TRBJ2-1; V: TRBV30; CDR3: CAWSRKFYNEQFF; DNA: TGTGCCTGGAGCAGGAAATTCTACAATGAGCAGTTCTTC
size: .; D: .; J: TRBJ2-5; V: TRBV18; CDR3: CASSPVTTGETQYF; DNA: TGTGCCAGCTCACCGGTGACTACAGGAGAGACCCAGTACTTC
size: .; D: .; J: TRBJ2-4; V: TRBV6-2/TRBV6-3; CDR3: CASSPSKSKPNIQYF; DNA: TGTGCCAGCAGTCCCTCGAAGTCGAAGCCAAACATTCAGTACTTC
size: .; D: TRBD1; J: TRBJ2-7; V: TRBV28; CDR3: CASSLRGTGSYNEQYF; DNA: TGTGCCAGCAGTTTACGGGGGACAGGGAGTTACAACGAGCAGTACTTC
size: few; D: .; J: TRBJ2-7; V: TRBV7-9; CDR3: CASSLVRQGIYEQYF; DNA: TGTGCCAGCAGCTTAGTTCGGCAGGGGATATACGAGCAGTACTTC
size: few; D: TRBD1; J: TRBJ1-1; V: TRBV7-9; CDR3: CASSSDRGRGTEAFF; DNA: TGTGCCAGCAGCTCGGACAGGGGGCGCGGCACTGAAGCTTTCTTT
size: medium-sized; D: TRBD1; J: TRBJ2-7; V: TRBV29-1; CDR3: CSVELMDRAYEQYF; DNA: TGCAGCGTTGAATTGATGGACAGGGCCTACGAGCAGTACTTC